In its sample, the clone carrying this T cell receptor (beta chain) was seen once. The antigen is unknown. The source of the sample is a study of cytomegalovirus exposure and HLA in healthy donors. Study-wide findings and caveats: In a later analysis, DRB1 alleles had the most associated TCRs; HLA-C alleles the fewest. In a later analysis, HLA-associated TCR beta chains were more clonally expanded than equally common others.

Germline V lookup: CDR1 KGHSY, CDR2 FQNENV. This CDR3 spans 12 amino acids. V lost 0 bases and J 7 bases, leaving 6 bases between the germline ends. A multiplex PCR was run with 60 Vbeta primers and 13 Jbeta primers. The method was immunoSEQ multiplex PCR; TCRdb's version includes in-frame clones alone and lacks a portion of them. Found here are more than 100,000 clones, approximately 66% of them singletons; the top ten hold under 9.5%. The sequence was collected from a woman aged 40 to 55 in good health and CMV-seropositive. This chain connects TRBV16 to TRBJ1-1; D is uncertain. The sample comprised PBMCs. This chain's CDR3 is CASSQSPVEAFF. The DNA for the CDR3 is TGTGCCAGCAGCCAATCACCGGTTGAAGCTTTCTTT.